The T cell receptor beta chain described here comes from a study of cytomegalovirus exposure and HLA in healthy donors. Study-wide context: From donors who were HLA-typed, an early data release held 70 million to 90 million unique TCRs.

Concerning this clone itself: Its antigen is not identified.

General observations from the study: A later analysis reportedly identified an Asian-associated ancestry cluster as carrying fewer N-insertions than the approximately 710-donor mean.

Primers included in the PCR were 60 Vbeta and 13 Jbeta primers. Assay used: immunoSEQ multiplex PCR; TCRdb lists only in-frame clones, some missing. The table records 60,000 to 70,000 clones, about four fifths of them present only once. The source material was PBMCs. This clonotype was obtained from a woman in her twenties or thirties in good health and CMV-seronegative.

The CDR3 DNA is TGTGCCTGGACGCTAGGTCGTATTTCACGAAGGAATGAAAAACTGTTTTTT. Its protein is CAWTLGRISRRNEKLFF. The rearrangement uses TRBV30 and TRBJ1-4, with unresolved D. Germline V lookup: CDR1 GTSNPN, CDR2 SVGIG (reference sequence). Trimming took off 4 bases at V and 5 bases at J, with 23 bases between the two ends. The CDR3 extends over 17 amino acids.